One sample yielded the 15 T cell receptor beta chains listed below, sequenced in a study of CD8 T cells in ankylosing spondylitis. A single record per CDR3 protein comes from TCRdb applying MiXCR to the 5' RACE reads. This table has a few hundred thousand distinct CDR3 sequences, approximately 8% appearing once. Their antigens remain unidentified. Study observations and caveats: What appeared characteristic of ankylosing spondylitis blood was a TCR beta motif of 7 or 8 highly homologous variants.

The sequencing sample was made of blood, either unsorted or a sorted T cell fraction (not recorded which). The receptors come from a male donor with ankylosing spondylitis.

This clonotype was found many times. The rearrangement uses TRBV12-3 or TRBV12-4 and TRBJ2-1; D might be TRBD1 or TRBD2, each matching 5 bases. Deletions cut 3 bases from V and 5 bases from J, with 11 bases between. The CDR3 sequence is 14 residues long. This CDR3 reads CASSLWDVNNEQFF. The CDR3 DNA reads TGTGCCAGCAGTTTGTGGGACGTAAACAATGAGCAGTTCTTC.

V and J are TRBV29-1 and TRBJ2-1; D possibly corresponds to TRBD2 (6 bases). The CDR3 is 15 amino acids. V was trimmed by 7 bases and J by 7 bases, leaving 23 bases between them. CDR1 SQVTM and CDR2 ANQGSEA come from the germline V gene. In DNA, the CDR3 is TGCAGCGCGCCACGGGGCGGGATATCTGGGAATGAGCAGTTCTTC. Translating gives CSAPRGGISGNEQFF.

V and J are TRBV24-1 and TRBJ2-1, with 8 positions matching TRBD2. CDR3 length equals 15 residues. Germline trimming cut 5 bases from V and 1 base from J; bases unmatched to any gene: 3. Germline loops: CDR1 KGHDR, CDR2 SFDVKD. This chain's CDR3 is CATSGIAGSYNEQFF. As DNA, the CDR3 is TGTGCCACCAGTGGTATAGCGGGATCCTACAATGAGCAGTTCTTC.

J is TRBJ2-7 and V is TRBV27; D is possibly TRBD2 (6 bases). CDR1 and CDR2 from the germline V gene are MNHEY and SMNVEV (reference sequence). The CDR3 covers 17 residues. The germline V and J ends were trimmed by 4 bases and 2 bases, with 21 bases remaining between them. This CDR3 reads CASSYGIIGRGTYEQYF. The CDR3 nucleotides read TGTGCCAGCAGTTACGGCATTATCGGGCGCGGGACCTACGAGCAGTACTTC.

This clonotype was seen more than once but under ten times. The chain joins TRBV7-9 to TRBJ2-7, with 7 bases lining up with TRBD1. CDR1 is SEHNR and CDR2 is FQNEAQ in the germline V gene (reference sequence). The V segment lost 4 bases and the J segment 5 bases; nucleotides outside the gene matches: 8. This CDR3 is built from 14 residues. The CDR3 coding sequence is TGTGCCAGCAGCTACGGGACAGAGGGCCACGAGCAGTACTTC. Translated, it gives CASSYGTEGHEQYF. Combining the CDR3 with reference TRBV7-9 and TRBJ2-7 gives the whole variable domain DTGVSQNPRHKITKRGQNVTFRCDPISEHNRLYWYRQTLGQGPEFLTYFQNEAQLEKSRLLSDRFSAERPKGSFSTLEIQRTEQGDSAMYLCASSYGTEGHEQYFGPGTRLTVT.

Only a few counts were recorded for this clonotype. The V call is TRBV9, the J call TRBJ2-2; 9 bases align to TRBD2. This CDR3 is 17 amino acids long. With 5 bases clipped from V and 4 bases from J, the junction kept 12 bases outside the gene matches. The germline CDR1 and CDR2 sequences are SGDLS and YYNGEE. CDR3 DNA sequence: TGTGCCAGCAGGGAGGACGCGGGAGGGTCGGTCACCGGGGAGCTGTTTTTT. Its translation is CASREDAGGSVTGELFF.

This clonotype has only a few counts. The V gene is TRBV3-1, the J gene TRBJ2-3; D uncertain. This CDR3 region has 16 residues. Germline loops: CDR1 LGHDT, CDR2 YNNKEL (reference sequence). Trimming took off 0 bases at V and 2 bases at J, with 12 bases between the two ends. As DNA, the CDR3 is TGTGCCAGCAGCCAAGATATCCTAGGATCCACAGATACGCAGTATTTT. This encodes CASSQDILGSTDTQYF.

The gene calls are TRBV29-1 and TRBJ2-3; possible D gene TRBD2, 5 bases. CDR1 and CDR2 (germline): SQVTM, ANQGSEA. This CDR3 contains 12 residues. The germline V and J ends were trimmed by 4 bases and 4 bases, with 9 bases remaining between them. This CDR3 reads CSVGAGADTQYF. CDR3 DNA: TGCAGCGTTGGGGCGGGTGCAGATACGCAGTATTTT.

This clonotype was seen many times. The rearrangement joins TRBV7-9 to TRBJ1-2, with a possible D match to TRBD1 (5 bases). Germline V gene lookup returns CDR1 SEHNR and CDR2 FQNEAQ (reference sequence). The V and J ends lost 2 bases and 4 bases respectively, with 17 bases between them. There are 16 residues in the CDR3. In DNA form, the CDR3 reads TGTGCCAGCAGCTTACCTCGGACAAGGATTCTCTATGGCTACACCTTC. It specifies CASSLPRTRILYGYTF.

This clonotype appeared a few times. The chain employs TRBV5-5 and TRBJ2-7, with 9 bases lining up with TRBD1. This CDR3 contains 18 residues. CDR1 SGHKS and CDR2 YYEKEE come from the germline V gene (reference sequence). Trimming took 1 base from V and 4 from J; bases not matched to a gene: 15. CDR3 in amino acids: CASSLPGQGDPSYYEQYF. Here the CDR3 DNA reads TGTGCCAGCAGCTTGCCGGGACAGGGAGATCCCAGTTATTACGAGCAGTACTTC.

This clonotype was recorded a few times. CDR3 nucleotide sequence: TGTGCCAGCAGTCCAACAGGGAAAGGGTACCAAGAGACCCAGTACTTC. It specifies CASSPTGKGYQETQYF. V gene TRBV25-1 combines with J gene TRBJ2-5; D possibly corresponds to TRBD1 (6 bases). CDR3 size: 16 residues. Looked up from germline, CDR1 is MGHDK and CDR2 is SYGVNS. Deletions cut 5 bases from V and 0 bases from J, with 16 bases between.

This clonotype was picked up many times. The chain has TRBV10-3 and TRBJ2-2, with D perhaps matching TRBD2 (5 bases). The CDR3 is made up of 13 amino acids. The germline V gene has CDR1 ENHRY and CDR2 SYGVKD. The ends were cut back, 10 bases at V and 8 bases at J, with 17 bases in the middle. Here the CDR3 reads CATASEPGGELFF. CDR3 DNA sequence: TGTGCCACCGCCTCAGAGCCGGGGGGGGAGCTGTTTTTT.

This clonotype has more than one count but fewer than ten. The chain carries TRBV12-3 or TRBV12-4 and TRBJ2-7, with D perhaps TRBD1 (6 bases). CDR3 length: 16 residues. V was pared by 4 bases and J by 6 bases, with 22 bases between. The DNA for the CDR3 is TGTGCCAGCAGTTCTGGACAGCCGACTTCGGTGGGCGAGCAGTACTTC. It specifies CASSSGQPTSVGEQYF.

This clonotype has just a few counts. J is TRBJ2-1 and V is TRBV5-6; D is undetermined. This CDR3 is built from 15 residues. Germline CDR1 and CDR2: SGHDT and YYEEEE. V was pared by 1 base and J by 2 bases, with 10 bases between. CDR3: CASSLLGGAYNEQFF. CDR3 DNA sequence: TGTGCCAGCAGCTTGCTCGGTGGGGCCTACAATGAGCAGTTCTTC.

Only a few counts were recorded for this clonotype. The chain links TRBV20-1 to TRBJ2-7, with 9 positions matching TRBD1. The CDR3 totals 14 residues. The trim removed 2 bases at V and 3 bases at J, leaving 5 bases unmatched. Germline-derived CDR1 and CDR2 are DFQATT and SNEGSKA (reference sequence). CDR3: CSARPRDRVYEQYF. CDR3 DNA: TGCAGTGCTAGACCCCGGGACAGGGTCTACGAGCAGTACTTC.